The rows below give T cell receptor beta chains drawn from one sample of a study of CD8 T cells in Susac syndrome. TCRdb re-derived calls from the immunoSEQ multiplex PCR reads in MiXCR, one entry per CDR3 protein. This sample carries roughly 130,000 distinct CDR3 sequences, just under 95% of them seen once, and the ten largest clones take 0.28%. The specimen was CD8+ T cells from PBMCs. These receptors all come from a human donor with Susac syndrome. The CDR3 runs from the conserved cysteine through the conserved F or W. Fields, in order: D gene, J gene, V gene, clone size, CDR3 protein, CDR3 DNA. The D gene is left open where the match is weak. Some rows mark clone size as missing; the rest say once, few, many or name a class of expanded clone.

>NA|TRBJ2-7|TRBV27|once
CASSLGSHREGYEQYF
TGTGCCAGCAGTTTAGGTAGTCACAGGGAAGGCTACGAGCAGTACTTC
>TRBD1|TRBJ2-2|TRBV3-1|NA
CASSPTGGPGELFF
TGTGCCAGCAGCCCTACAGGGGGCCCCGGGGAGCTGTTTTTT
>NA|TRBJ1-6|TRBV6-6|once
CASTPPGGAGNSPLHF
TGTGCCAGCACCCCCCCGGGGGGCGCAGGAAATTCACCCCTCCACTTT
>TRBD1|TRBJ2-1|TRBV27|NA
CASSWDRVLEQFF
TGTGCCAGCAGTTGGGACAGGGTCCTCGAACAGTTCTTC
>NA|TRBJ2-3|TRBV4-1|NA
CASSSRLDTQYF
TGCGCCAGCAGTTCAAGGTTGGATACGCAGTATTTT
>TRBD2|TRBJ2-2|TRBV13|NA
CASSPRGGPNTGELFF
TGTGCCAGCAGCCCGCGGGGGGGTCCGAACACCGGGGAGCTGTTTTTT
>NA|TRBJ2-7|TRBV29-1|NA
CSVTGRGTSYEQYF
TGCAGCGTGACGGGTCGGGGGACCTCCTACGAGCAGTACTTC
>NA|TRBJ1-2|TRBV29-1|NA
CSVVHRSYGYTF
TGCAGCGTGGTGCACAGGTCTTATGGCTACACCTTC
>NA|TRBJ1-6|TRBV5-5|NA
CASSELNSPLHF
TGTGCCAGCAGCGAACTTAATTCACCCCTCCACTTT
>NA|TRBJ2-3|TRBV13|NA
CASSLGEPSTDTQYF
TGTGCCAGCAGCTTAGGGGAGCCAAGCACAGATACGCAGTATTTT
>NA|TRBJ1-1|TRBV19|NA
CASSIAGAMNTEAFF
TGTGCCAGTAGTATAGCCGGGGCGATGAACACTGAAGCTTTCTTT
>NA|TRBJ2-3|TRBV11-2|NA
CAVVDTLGDTQYF
TGTGCCGTAGTGGACACCCTCGGGGATACGCAGTATTTT
>TRBD1|TRBJ2-7|TRBV30|NA
CAWGTGLYEQYF
TGTGCCTGGGGGACAGGGTTGTACGAGCAGTACTTC
>NA|TRBJ1-2|TRBV29-1|NA
CSLPGGRGGYTF
TGCAGCCTCCCCGGTGGCCGTGGAGGCTACACCTTC
>NA|TRBJ1-5|TRBV24-1|NA
CATSDWDSNQPQHF
TGTGCCACCAGTGATTGGGACAGCAATCAGCCCCAGCATTTT